This T cell receptor (beta chain) was sequenced for a study of blood T cell repertoires in COVID-19. Study at large: Nucleic acid was either cDNA or gDNA, and it came from T cells, B-cell-depleted T cells, or PBMCs.

V lost 5 bases, J lost 6 bases, and 8 bases stayed unmatched. Germline V CDR1 and CDR2: SGHNT, YYREEE (reference sequence). CDR3 length: 15 residues. Authors' data handling: The assay estimated nucleated cells by amplifying reference gene primers. TCRdb's copy holds only in-frame clones and misses some; the assay was immunoSEQ multiplex PCR. V, J and clone size are taken as reported in that table, and D and trimming were inferred from the DNA itself. The sample includes some 110,000 clones, 70% to 90% of them seen just once. The table lists this clone with a few counts. The rearrangement uses TRBV5-4 and TRBJ2-1, with 10 bases matching TRBD2. The sample taken for sequencing was peripheral blood. This receptor was taken from a man aged 40-49 years with acute or convalescent COVID-19. In nucleotides, the CDR3 is TGTGCCAGCAGTTCTGGGCTAGCGGGAGCCAATGAGCAGTTCTTC. Residues: CASSSGLAGANEQFF.